Listed here are 11 T cell receptor beta chains from one sample, sequenced in a study of blood T cell repertoires in COVID-19. Sequencing used immunoSEQ multiplex PCR; TCRdb keeps in-frame clones, though not all of them. The table has approximately 440,000 clones, around 88% seen once. Sequencing was done on a sample of peripheral blood. Receptors originate from a woman aged 45-60 years with COVID-19, enrolled during active disease.

The chain employs TRBV12-5 and TRBJ2-3; 8 nucleotides line up with TRBD1. After removal of 5 bases from V and 3 bases from J, the junction contained 4 bases not matched to a gene. The CDR3 contains 14 residues. Germline CDR1 LGHNT, CDR2 FRNRAP. The CDR3: CASGRGQGTDTQYF. The CDR3 nucleotides are TGTGCTAGTGGTCGAGGACAGGGAACAGATACGCAGTATTTT. Supplemented by reference TRBV12-5 and TRBJ2-3, the full variable domain reads DARVTQTPRHKVTEMGQEVTMRCQPILGHNTVFWYRQTMMQGLELLAYFRNRAPLDDSGMPKDRFSAEMPDATLATLKIQPSEPRDSAVYFCASGRGQGTDTQYFGPGTRLTVL.

This clone was seen a single time. The V and J genes are TRBV7-9 and TRBJ1-1, with a weak D call TRBD1 (6 bases). CDR3 length: 14 amino acids. From germline, CDR1 is SEHNR and CDR2 FQNEAQ (reference sequence). Trimming removed 1 base from V and 5 bases from J, with 11 bases in between. The CDR3 sequence is CASSLVQGRTEAFF. The DNA for the CDR3 is TGTGCCAGCAGCTTAGTACAGGGAAGGACTGAAGCTTTCTTT.

This chain links TRBV27 with TRBJ1-2, with D possibly matching TRBD1 (6 bases). The germline gives CDR1 MNHEY, CDR2 SMNVEV (reference sequence). The V and J ends lost 6 bases and 6 bases respectively, with 17 bases between them. The CDR3 runs to 14 residues. CDR3 sequence: CASSKTEGVDGYTF. The CDR3 DNA reads TGTGCCAGCAGCAAGACCGAGGGGGTCGATGGCTACACCTTC.

This clone appeared once. This chain joins TRBV3-1 (or the pseudogene TRBV3-2) and TRBJ1-5; maybe TRBD1 (6 bases). This CDR3 is 14 amino acids long. Germline V gene lookup returns CDR1 LGHDT and CDR2 YNNKEL (reference sequence). Trimming took 6 bases from V and 5 from J, leaving 14 bases between them. The CDR3 DNA is TGTGCCAGCAGTTATCAGGGGAATTATCAGCCCCAGCATTTT. It is translated as CASSYQGNYQPQHF.

This sequence joins TRBV28 and TRBJ2-1, with 8 positions matching TRBD2. The junction had 13 bases not matched to a gene; V was cut back by 6 bases and J by 6 bases. The germline V gene encodes CDR1 MDHEN and CDR2 SYDVKM. The CDR3 has 16 amino acids. The CDR3 DNA sequence: TGTGCCAGCAGCGGTGTTGGTCAGCGGGGGTTCAATGAGCAGTTCTTC. Its protein product is CASSGVGQRGFNEQFF.

CDR3 residues: CASSHAGLAGGSTGELFF. CDR3 DNA sequence: TGTGCCAGCAGCCACGCGGGACTAGCGGGGGGATCCACCGGGGAGCTGTTTTTT. V gene TRBV5-6 combines with J gene TRBJ2-2, with 15 bases fitting TRBD2. The CDR3 loop spans 18 amino acids. CDR1 is SGHDT, CDR2 YYEEEE, per germline. The V segment lost 4 bases and the J segment 4 bases; nucleotides outside the gene matches: 8.

The chain recombines TRBV10-1 with TRBJ2-1, with 8 bases identical to TRBD2. The CDR3 contains 14 residues. Germline CDR1 WNHNN, CDR2 SYGVQD (reference sequence). The trim removed 5 bases at V and 7 bases at J, leaving 7 bases unmatched. This CDR3 is CASSPGLAGNEQFF. CDR3 coding DNA: TGCGCCAGCAGTCCAGGACTAGCTGGAAATGAGCAGTTCTTC.

The V call is TRBV7-9, the J call TRBJ1-3; 9 bases align to TRBD1. Trimming took 8 bases from V and 3 from J; bases not matched to a gene: 5. Germline lookup yields CDR1 SEHNR and CDR2 FQNEAQ (reference sequence). The CDR3 length is 14 residues. The CDR3 is CASPDRGSGNTIYF. CDR3 bases: TGTGCCAGCCCGGACAGGGGAAGTGGAAACACCATATATTTT.

DNA of the CDR3: TGCGCCAGCAGCCAAGATCCGACAGTCTATGGCTACACCTTC. This sequence encodes CASSQDPTVYGYTF. The chain couples TRBV4-1 to TRBJ1-2; possibly TRBD1 for D (5 bases). CDR3 length equals 14 residues. Per germline, CDR1 MGHRA and CDR2 YSYEKL. Trimming took off 0 bases at V and 4 bases at J, with 9 bases between the two ends.

This clone was observed a handful of times. Other DNA sequences in the sample encode the same CDR3. The chain couples TRBV12-3 or TRBV12-4 to TRBJ1-2; no reliable D call. Trimming removed 3 bases from V and 7 bases from J, with 6 bases in between. The CDR3 is 11 amino acids. CDR3 region: CASSFRGGYTF. The CDR3 nucleotides are TGTGCCAGCAGTTTTCGGGGTGGCTACACCTTC.

In DNA, the CDR3 is TGTGCCAGCAGTTCTCGCCCGACAGGGGGTGGTGGCTACACCTTC. The encoded protein is CASSSRPTGGGGYTF. The V call is TRBV27, the J call TRBJ1-2; 9 bases fit TRBD1. CDR3 size: 15 residues. The junction had 10 bases not matched to a gene; V was cut back by 4 bases and J by 7 bases. Germline V gene lookup returns CDR1 MNHEY and CDR2 SMNVEV (reference sequence).